Listed below are T cell receptor beta chains from one sample, sequenced in a study of metastatic and nonmetastatic thyroid tumors. TCRdb reprocessed the PCR reads using MiXCR. This sample has 30,000 to 40,000 clones, with about 13% found just once. The source material was blood. Every receptor here comes from a female donor with papillary thyroid cancer or a benign thyroid nodule (not recorded which). Some clones in this sample may be carry-over from other donors' samples. Both conserved end residues are part of each CDR3. Each record gives: clone size, D gene, V gene, J gene, CDR3 DNA, CDR3 protein. A D gene is named only where the DNA matches it firmly. Rows may omit the clone size; those that give it use once, few, many or a size class.

NA	NA	TRBV9	TRBJ2-1	TGTGCCAACAACCGCGAAGTCGCGAGCTCCTACAATGAGCAGTTCTTC	CANNREVASSYNEQFF
NA	NA	TRBV2	TRBJ2-2	TGTGCCAGCAGTGAAGCGGGGGGGAACACCGGGGAGCTGTTTTTT	CASSEAGGNTGELFF
many	NA	TRBV28	TRBJ1-2	TGTGCCAGCACCCGAGGGGCAGGGGGCTACACCTTC	CASTRGAGGYTF
many	NA	TRBV24-1	TRBJ1-2	TGTGCCACCTCACCCGGGGGCTACCTCTATGGCTACACCTTC	CATSPGGYLYGYTF
many	NA	TRBV2	TRBJ1-4	TGTGCCAGCGGGTCAGGGGCTGAAAAACTGTTTTTT	CASGSGAEKLFF
many	NA	TRBV5-8	TRBJ2-3	TGTGCCAGCAGCAGATCGACAGATACGCAGTATTTT	CASSRSTDTQYF
few	NA	TRBV12-3/TRBV12-4	TRBJ2-3	TGTGCCATCAGCCTGGGAGATACGCAGTATTTT	CAISLGDTQYF
many	NA	TRBV5-6	TRBJ1-4	TGTGCCAGCAGCTTCGGGGCAACTAATGAAAAACTGTTTTTT	CASSFGATNEKLFF
many	NA	TRBV29-1	TRBJ1-1	TGCAGCGTTGAAGAAGCAGAAGCTTTCTTT	CSVEEAEAFF
NA	NA	TRBV19	TRBJ2-2	TGTTCCAGTAGGAGTGCCACGAACACCGGGGAGCTGTTTTTT	CSSRSATNTGELFF
many	NA	TRBV20-1	TRBJ2-7	TGCAGTGCTAGAGGACACGATACCTACGAGCAGTACTTC	CSARGHDTYEQYF
many	NA	TRBV10-2	TRBJ2-7	TGCGCCAGCAGTTTGGGACGGACCTACGAGCAGTACTTC	CASSLGRTYEQYF
many	NA	TRBV4-1	TRBJ2-1	TGCGCCAGCAGCCAAGAAGGACGTTCGGGCAATGAGCAGTTCTTC	CASSQEGRSGNEQFF
few	NA	TRBV6-2/TRBV6-3	TRBJ2-1	TGTGCCAGCAGTTCCCCTAACTTATCCTACAATGAGCAGTTCTTC	CASSSPNLSYNEQFF
many	TRBD1	TRBV7-9	TRBJ1-1	TGTGCCAGCAGCTCTCCGGGACAGGGGAACACTGAAGCTTTCTTT	CASSSPGQGNTEAFF
many	NA	TRBV5-4	TRBJ2-7	TGTGCCAGCAGCCTCCTGTATGGGGCCTACGAGCAGTACTTC	CASSLLYGAYEQYF
NA	NA	TRBV6-2/TRBV6-3	TRBJ2-7	TGTGCCAGCAGTTTAACCGGGGCCGGCGAGCAGTACTTC	CASSLTGAGEQYF
many	NA	TRBV12-3/TRBV12-4	TRBJ1-5	TGTGCCAGCAGTTCAGAAGAGGGCAATCAGCCCCAGCATTTT	CASSSEEGNQPQHF
many	TRBD1	TRBV6-1	TRBJ2-7	TGTGCCAGCAGTTCCCTATTTGGACAGGGAAACGAGCAGTACTTC	CASSSLFGQGNEQYF
few	NA	TRBV6-1	TRBJ2-7	TGTGCCAGTAGGGGGGCCATATACGAGCAGTACTTC	CASRGAIYEQYF
NA	NA	TRBV4-1	TRBJ2-1	TGCGCCAGCAGCCAAGAAGTGACCAACTCCTACAATGAGCAGTTCTTC	CASSQEVTNSYNEQFF
many	TRBD1	TRBV19	TRBJ2-7	TGTGCCAGTAGTAGAGGGACAGGTCCCTACGAGCAGTACTTC	CASSRGTGPYEQYF
NA	NA	TRBV7-3	TRBJ2-4	TGTGCCAGCAGCCACCTACAAGGTAGTGAGGAGTTCTTC	CASSHLQGSEEFF
many	NA	TRBV11-2	TRBJ2-5	TGTGCCAGCAGCTTAGTAGCAGGGGTTCAAGAGACCCAGTACTTC	CASSLVAGVQETQYF
many	NA	TRBV20-1	TRBJ2-1	TGCAGTGCCCCGACTCAGAGTCGGAATGAGCAGTTCTTC	CSAPTQSRNEQFF
NA	NA	TRBV19	TRBJ2-2	TGTGCCAGTAGTATGACAGCCACCGGGGAGCTGTTTTTT	CASSMTATGELFF
many	NA	TRBV5-5	TRBJ1-2	TGTGCCAGCAGCTTGGTAAACTATGGCTACACCTTC	CASSLVNYGYTF
few	NA	TRBV28	TRBJ1-1	TGTGCCAGCAGTTTACGGCAGGGTTGGACTGAAGCTTTCTTT	CASSLRQGWTEAFF
NA	TRBD1	TRBV30	TRBJ1-4	TGTGCCTGGAGCAGGGGGGACAGCCCAAATGAAAAACTGTTTTTT	CAWSRGDSPNEKLFF
few	NA	TRBV5-5	TRBJ2-3	TGTGCCAGCAGCTTGGAGGGGGCAGATACGCAGTATTTT	CASSLEGADTQYF
NA	TRBD2	TRBV2	TRBJ2-2	TGTGCCAGCAGTGAACTAGCGGGAGTTGGGGAGCTGTTTTTT	CASSELAGVGELFF
few	NA	TRBV6-5	TRBJ2-1	TGTGCCAGCAGTTACTATGGTGAGGGACCCCGCTCCTACAATGAGCAGTTCTTC	CASSYYGEGPRSYNEQFF
NA	TRBD1	TRBV28	TRBJ2-2	TGTGCCAGCACCAATGACAGGGGGTGGTCCGGGGAGCTGTTTTTT	CASTNDRGWSGELFF
many	TRBD1	TRBV2	TRBJ2-1	TGTGCCAGCAGTGAACGGCAGGGGGCGATTAATGAGCAGTTCTTC	CASSERQGAINEQFF
NA	NA	TRBV6-1	TRBJ1-2	TGTGCCAGCATGGTGCAGGGTAAATATGGCTACACCTTC	CASMVQGKYGYTF
many	NA	TRBV19	TRBJ2-2	TGTGCCAGTAGTATAGAAGGGTTAAGGAGGGGGACCGGGGAGCTGTTTTTT	CASSIEGLRRGTGELFF
NA	NA	TRBV20-1	TRBJ1-5	TGCAGTGCTAGAGAGGGTGCCGGGAGCAATCAGCCCCAGCATTTT	CSAREGAGSNQPQHF
many	NA	TRBV30	TRBJ2-7	TGTGCCTGGAGTGTCAACAGGGCCTCCACCTACGAGCAGTACTTC	CAWSVNRASTYEQYF
NA	NA	TRBV3-1	TRBJ2-7	TGTGCCAGCAGCCCCCCCGTCGGGCCGACCTACGAGCAGTACTTC	CASSPPVGPTYEQYF
few	TRBD1	TRBV24-1	TRBJ2-2	TGTGCCACCAGTGATCATGACAGGGTAACCGGGGAGCTGTTTTTT	CATSDHDRVTGELFF